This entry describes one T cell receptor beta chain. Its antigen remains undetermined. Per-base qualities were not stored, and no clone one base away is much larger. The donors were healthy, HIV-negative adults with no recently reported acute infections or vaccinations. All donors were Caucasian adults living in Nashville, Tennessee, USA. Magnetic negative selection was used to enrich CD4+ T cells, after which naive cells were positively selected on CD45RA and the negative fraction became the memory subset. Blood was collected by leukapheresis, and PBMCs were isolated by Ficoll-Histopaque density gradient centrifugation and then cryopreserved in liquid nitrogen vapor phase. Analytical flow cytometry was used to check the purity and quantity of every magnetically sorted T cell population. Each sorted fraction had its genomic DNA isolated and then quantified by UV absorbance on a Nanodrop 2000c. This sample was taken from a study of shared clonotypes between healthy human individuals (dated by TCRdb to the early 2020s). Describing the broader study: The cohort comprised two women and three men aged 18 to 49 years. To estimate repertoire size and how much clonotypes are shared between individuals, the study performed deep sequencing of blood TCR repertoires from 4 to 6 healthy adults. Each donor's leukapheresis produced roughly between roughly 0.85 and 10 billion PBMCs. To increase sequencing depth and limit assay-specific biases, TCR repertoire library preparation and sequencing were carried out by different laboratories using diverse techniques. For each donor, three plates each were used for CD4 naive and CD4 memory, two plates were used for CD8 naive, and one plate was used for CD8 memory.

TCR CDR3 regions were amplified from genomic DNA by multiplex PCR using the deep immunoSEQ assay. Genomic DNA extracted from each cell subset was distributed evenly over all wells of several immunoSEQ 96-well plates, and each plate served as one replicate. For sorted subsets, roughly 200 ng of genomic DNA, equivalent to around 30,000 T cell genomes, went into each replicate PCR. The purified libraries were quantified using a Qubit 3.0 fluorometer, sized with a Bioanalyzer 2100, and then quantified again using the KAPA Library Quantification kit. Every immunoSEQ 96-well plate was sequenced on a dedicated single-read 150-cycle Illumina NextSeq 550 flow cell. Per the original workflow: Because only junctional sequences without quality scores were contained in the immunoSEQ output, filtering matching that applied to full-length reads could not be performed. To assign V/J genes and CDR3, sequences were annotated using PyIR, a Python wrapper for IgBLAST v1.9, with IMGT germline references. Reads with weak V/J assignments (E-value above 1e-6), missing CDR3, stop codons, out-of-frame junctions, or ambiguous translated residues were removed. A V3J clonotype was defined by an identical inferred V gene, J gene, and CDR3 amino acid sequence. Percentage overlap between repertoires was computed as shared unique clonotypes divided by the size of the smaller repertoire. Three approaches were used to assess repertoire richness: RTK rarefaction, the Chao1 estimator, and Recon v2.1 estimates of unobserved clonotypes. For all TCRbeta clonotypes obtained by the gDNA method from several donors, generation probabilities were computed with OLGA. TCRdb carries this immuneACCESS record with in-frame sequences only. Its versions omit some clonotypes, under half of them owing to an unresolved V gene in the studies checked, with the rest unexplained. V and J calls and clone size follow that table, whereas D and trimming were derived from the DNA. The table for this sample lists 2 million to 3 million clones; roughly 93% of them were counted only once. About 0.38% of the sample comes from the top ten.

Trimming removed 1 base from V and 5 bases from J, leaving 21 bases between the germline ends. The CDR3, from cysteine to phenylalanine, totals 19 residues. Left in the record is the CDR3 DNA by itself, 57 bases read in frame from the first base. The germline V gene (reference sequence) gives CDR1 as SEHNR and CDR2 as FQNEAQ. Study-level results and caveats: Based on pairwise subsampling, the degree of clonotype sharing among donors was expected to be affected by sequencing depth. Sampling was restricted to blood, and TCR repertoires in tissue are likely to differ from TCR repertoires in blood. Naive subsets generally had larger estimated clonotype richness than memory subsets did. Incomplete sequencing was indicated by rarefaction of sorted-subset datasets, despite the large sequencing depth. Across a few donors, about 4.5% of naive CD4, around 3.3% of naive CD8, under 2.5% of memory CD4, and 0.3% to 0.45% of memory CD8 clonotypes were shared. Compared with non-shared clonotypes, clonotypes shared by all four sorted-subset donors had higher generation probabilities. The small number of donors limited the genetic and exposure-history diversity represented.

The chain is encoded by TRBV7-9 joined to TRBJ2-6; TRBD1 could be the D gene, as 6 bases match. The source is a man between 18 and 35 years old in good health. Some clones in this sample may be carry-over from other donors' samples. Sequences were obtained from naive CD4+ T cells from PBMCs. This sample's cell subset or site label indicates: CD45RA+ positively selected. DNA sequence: TGTGCCAGCAGCTTAGTTCGGCCTTTAGACAGGCTCCGGGCCAACGTCCTGACTTTC. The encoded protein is CASSLVRPLDRLRANVLTF.